This T cell receptor beta chain was captured in a study of T cell changes during pregnancy in multiple sclerosis. The CDR3 is 15 residues long. With V trimmed by 6 bases and J by 2 bases, 5 bases remained unmatched. Germline V lookup: CDR1 LNHDA, CDR2 SQIVND (reference sequence). Measured with immunoSEQ multiplex PCR; TCRdb has only the in-frame clones, and not every one. The sample carries about 44,000 clones, nearly 90% recorded once. This rearrangement joins TRBV19 to TRBJ2-3; 10 bases agree with TRBD2. This receptor was taken from a female donor with multiple sclerosis, enrolled in a pregnancy study. The starting material was CD4+ T cells from peripheral blood mononuclear cells, obtained after pregnancy. The CDR3 coding sequence is TGTGCCAGTAGGGGTCTAGCGGGAGTCACAGATACGCAGTATTTT. This translates into CASRGLAGVTDTQYF.